This T cell receptor (beta chain) was recovered during a study of OX40 agonist ivuxolimab in advanced cancers. The germline CDR1 and CDR2 sequences are SGHRS and YFSETQ. CDR3 length: 15 residues. J lost 6 bases, V lost 5 bases, and 9 bases had no gene match. Anyone with autoimmune disease history or systemic immunosuppression was excluded. Clones were read by immunoSEQ multiplex PCR, and TCRdb kept only the in-frame ones, dropping some. The sample lists 53,000 or so clones, more than 75% occurring once. This specimen was CD4+ or CD8+ T cells sorted from blood, taken in a trial of the OX40 agonist ivuxolimab. The chain uses TRBV5-1 and TRBJ2-5; 11 bases are a match to TRBD1. The TCR sequence derives from an adult with an advanced solid tumor such as melanoma, head and neck, liver or kidney cancer. The CDR3 region has the DNA TGCGCCAGCAGTCAAATCGGGACAGGGGGGCAGACCCAGTACTTC. It encodes CASSQIGTGGQTQYF.